The 21 T cell receptor beta chains below all came from one sample that was sequenced in a study of neurological immune-mediated disorders. TCRdb re-called the 5' RACE reads through MiXCR, storing one row per CDR3 protein. The repertoire has 70,000 to 95,000 distinct CDR3 sequences, 14% of them found once; the top ten carry about 6.8%. The sequenced material came from PBMCs. Receptors were obtained from a woman between 50 and 59 years old in good health.

This clonotype was detected many times. The chain couples TRBV29-1 to TRBJ2-5; D gene ambiguous. Germline-derived CDR1 and CDR2 are SQVTM and ANQGSEA. Trimming removed 1 base from V and 4 bases from J, with 13 bases in between. The CDR3 extends over 14 amino acids. DNA for the CDR3: TGCAGCGTTGAAGCAGCAACCCCGGGAGAGACCCAGTACTTC. Protein product: CSVEAATPGETQYF.

Worth noting for this clonotype: Given a much more abundant clone one base away, this may be a read error. V and J are TRBV20-1 and TRBJ2-5; D is uncertain. V shed 0 bases and J shed 5 bases, with 7 bases lying between them. Germline assignment: CDR1 DFQATT and CDR2 SNEGSKA (reference sequence). This CDR3 region has 12 residues. CDR3 nucleotide sequence: TGCAGTGCTAGAGAATCAAGTGAGACCCAGTACTTC. Residues: CSARESSETQYF.

As regards this clonotype: This sequence may be a read error, since a much larger clone differs from it by one base. The chain uses TRBV24-1 and TRBJ1-2; TRBD1 aligns across 9 bases. Germline assignment: CDR1 KGHDR and CDR2 SFDVKD. This CDR3 is built from 14 residues. The CDR3 DNA reads as TGTGTCACCAGTGGGAAATGGACAGGGGTCGGCTACACCTTC. As protein: CVTSGKWTGVGYTF.

This clonotype was seen many times. The chain carries TRBV20-1 and TRBJ2-7, with D possibly being TRBD2 (6 bases). This CDR3 contains 17 residues. Germline CDR1 DFQATT, CDR2 SNEGSKA (reference sequence). Trimming left V 0 bases short and J 5 bases short, with 23 bases between. CDR3 loop: CSARDLIRGTRPDEQYF. In DNA form, the CDR3 reads TGCAGTGCTAGAGATCTAATCCGCGGGACTCGTCCGGACGAGCAGTACTTC.

This clonotype was seen many times. This chain connects TRBV7-2 to TRBJ2-3; 13 nucleotides match TRBD2. This CDR3 spans 16 amino acids. J lost 8 bases, V lost 6 bases, and 11 bases had no gene match. Germline CDR1 and CDR2: SGHTA and FQGNSA. The CDR3: CASSRTGTSGMGTQYF. CDR3 DNA: TGTGCCAGCAGTCGGACCGGGACTAGCGGGATGGGTACGCAGTATTTT.

This clonotype was seen ten or more times. The gene calls are TRBV5-5 and TRBJ2-1; D not certain. Deletions cut 1 base from V and 4 bases from J, with 6 bases between. The germline gives CDR1 SGHKS, CDR2 YYEKEE (reference sequence). The length of the CDR3 is 13 residues. DNA for the CDR3: TGTGCCAGCAGCTTGACCCTGTACAATGAGCAGTTCTTC. Protein product: CASSLTLYNEQFF.

There are many counts of this clonotype. This rearrangement joins TRBV5-1 to TRBJ2-5, with unresolved D. Per germline, CDR1 SGHRS and CDR2 YFSETQ. The V end was cut by 2 bases, the J end by 4 bases, with 6 bases between. The CDR3 has 12 amino acids. The CDR3 DNA reads TGCGCCAGCAGCTTATCTCCAGAGACCCAGTACTTC. It translates to CASSLSPETQYF.

This clonotype was recorded many times. The V and J genes are TRBV29-1 and TRBJ2-7; 8 bases agree with TRBD1. From germline, CDR1 is SQVTM and CDR2 ANQGSEA. Trimming took 6 bases from V and 6 from J; bases not matched to a gene: 10. This CDR3 has 13 amino acids. The CDR3 DNA sequence: TGCAGCGTGATGGCAGGGGGCTCGGGCGAGCAGTACTTC. Its translation: CSVMAGGSGEQYF.

This clonotype was picked up many times. The V call is TRBV4-1, the J call TRBJ2-3; 7 bases are shared with TRBD1. This CDR3 is 17 amino acids long. Germline V gene lookup returns CDR1 MGHRA and CDR2 YSYEKL. The trim removed 0 bases at V and 6 bases at J, leaving 12 bases unmatched. The CDR3 nucleotides are TGCGCCAGCAGCCAAGATACGGAACAGGGGTTAACGGATACGCAGTATTTT. Translated, it gives CASSQDTEQGLTDTQYF.

This clonotype showed up many times. The J gene is TRBJ1-1, the V gene TRBV7-9, with D perhaps matching TRBD1 (6 bases). Trimming took off 5 bases at V and 4 bases at J, with 17 bases between the two ends. CDR3 length: 15 amino acids. In germline, CDR1 is SEHNR, CDR2 FQNEAQ (reference sequence). The CDR3 region is CASSHSRGLSTEAFF. The CDR3 DNA reads TGTGCCAGCAGCCACAGTAGGGGGTTGAGCACTGAAGCTTTCTTT. Based on the CDR3 plus reference TRBV7-9 and TRBJ1-1, the full variable domain is DTGVSQNPRHKITKRGQNVTFRCDPISEHNRLYWYRQTLGQGPEFLTYFQNEAQLEKSRLLSDRFSAERPKGSFSTLEIQRTEQGDSAMYLCASSHSRGLSTEAFFGQGTRLTVV.

This clonotype was detected many times. CDR3 DNA sequence: TGTGCCAGCAGCTTCACGGAGGGCACTGAAGCTTTCTTT. Amino acid sequence: CASSFTEGTEAFF. This chain connects TRBV7-2 to TRBJ1-1; D is unresolved. This CDR3 spans 13 amino acids. Germline assignment: CDR1 SGHTA and CDR2 FQGNSA. With 3 bases removed from V and 4 bases from J, the gap between germline ends came to 9 bases.

The sample holds many counts of this clonotype. The V call is TRBV5-1, the J call TRBJ2-5, with 8 nucleotides matching TRBD1. CDR1 is SGHRS, CDR2 YFSETQ, per germline. J was trimmed by 2 bases and V by 1 base; bases with no gene match: 10. CDR3 length: 17 residues. The CDR3 is CASSLTGTGYIQETQYF. The CDR3 DNA sequence: TGCGCCAGCAGCTTGACCGGGACAGGTTATATTCAAGAGACCCAGTACTTC.

This clonotype was seen ten or more times. The CDR3 DNA reads TGCGCCAGCAGCTTGGCGAGCGTGGCCGGGACAGGGGCCTACGAGCAGTACTTC. Amino acids: CASSLASVAGTGAYEQYF. J is TRBJ2-7 and V is TRBV5-1; TRBD1 aligns across 10 bases. In germline, CDR1 is SGHRS, CDR2 YFSETQ. This CDR3 has 18 amino acids. The V and J ends lost 0 bases and 2 bases, in that order; junction bases with no gene match: 11.

This clonotype came up many times. The V and J genes are TRBV29-1 and TRBJ1-2; unclear D gene. Germline values: CDR1 SQVTM, CDR2 ANQGSEA. The CDR3 has 13 amino acids. Between the trimmed V and J ends, which lost 3 bases and 1 base, there was a span of 9 bases. This chain's CDR3 is CSVEGSVNYGYTF. CDR3 DNA: TGCAGCGTTGAGGGTTCGGTTAACTATGGCTACACCTTC.

This clonotype qualifies as medium-sized. This chain uses TRBV29-1 with TRBJ1-1; 8 nucleotides agree with TRBD1. J was trimmed by 7 bases and V by 4 bases; bases with no gene match: 8. Germline CDR1 SQVTM, CDR2 ANQGSEA. The CDR3 has 13 amino acids. The CDR3 here is CSVAAGQGVEAFF. Here the CDR3 DNA reads TGCAGCGTTGCCGCTGGACAGGGCGTTGAAGCTTTCTTT.

In its sample, this clonotype was seen a few times. The chain links TRBV7-8 to TRBJ2-7; maybe TRBD1 (6 bases). V was trimmed by 4 bases and J by 4 bases, leaving 14 bases between them. The germline CDR1 and CDR2 sequences are SGHVS and FQNEAQ. This CDR3 spans 14 amino acids. CDR3 protein: CASSSTGHGYEQYF. As DNA, the CDR3 is TGTGCCAGCAGCTCCACGGGACATGGGTACGAGCAGTACTTC.

This clonotype was seen many times. V usage is TRBV7-9 and J usage is TRBJ1-1; D is ambiguous. This CDR3 is 14 amino acids long. Trimming stripped 3 bases from V and 1 base from J, with 9 bases between. The germline V gene encodes CDR1 SEHNR and CDR2 FQNEAQ (reference sequence). CDR3 loop: CASSFESRNTEAFF. CDR3 DNA sequence: TGTGCCAGCAGCTTTGAGTCCCGGAACACTGAAGCTTTCTTT.

Ten or more counts support this clonotype. V is TRBV7-2 and J is TRBJ1-1; D may be TRBD1 (6 bases). Looked up from germline, CDR1 is SGHTA and CDR2 is FQGNSA. Trimming shortened V by 1 base and J by 1 base, and 10 bases separated the two germline ends. The CDR3 covers 15 residues. In DNA form, the CDR3 reads TGTGCCAGCAGCTTAGACAGGGCTAGGAACACTGAAGCTTTCTTT. As protein: CASSLDRARNTEAFF.

This clonotype was detected ten times or more. The rearrangement links TRBV27 to TRBJ2-2, with D unresolved. V was shortened by 6 bases and J by 2 bases, with 10 bases between the two germline ends. The CDR3 loop spans 14 amino acids. Germline V CDR1 and CDR2: MNHEY, SMNVEV (reference sequence). In DNA, the CDR3 is TGTGCCAGCAGATGGACCGGTAACACCGGGGAGCTGTTTTTT. Translating it yields CASRWTGNTGELFF.

The sample holds many counts of this clonotype. This chain connects TRBV24-1 to TRBJ2-3, with 9 bases lining up with TRBD2. Per germline, CDR1 KGHDR and CDR2 SFDVKD. This CDR3 has 14 amino acids. V dropped 9 bases and J dropped 4; count of bases not matched to a gene: 7. CDR3 sequence: CATGSGGFADTQYF. The CDR3 DNA sequence: TGTGCCACCGGTAGCGGGGGATTTGCAGATACGCAGTATTTT.

The table lists this clonotype with many counts. The CDR3 DNA reads TGTGCCAGCAGTCAAGGCCCCACCCAAGAGACCCAGTACTTC. Amino acids: CASSQGPTQETQYF. This sequence joins TRBV27 and TRBJ2-5; D gene ambiguous. The CDR3 has 14 amino acids. Per germline, CDR1 MNHEY and CDR2 SMNVEV (reference sequence). V was clipped by 5 bases and J by 1 base, with 11 bases between them.